The sequence of this T cell receptor (beta chain) was determined in a study of T cell responses to AZD1222 COVID-19 vaccine. Findings and limits, study-wide: Regions left unmutated in variants are reportedly the target of nearly half of spike-specific TCRs. The donor group comprised mostly white British people and more females; the analysis possibly underestimated clonal diversity. Vaccine-associated CD4 TCRs ranged over spike, dominating at 160-218 and 743-854.

As regards this clone: Its antigen is as yet unknown. Within the sample, other DNA sequences also encode this same CDR3.

The V and J ends lost 2 bases and 2 bases respectively, with 6 bases between them. This CDR3 is built from 13 residues. This table comes from immunoSEQ multiplex PCR, and its TCRdb copy is limited to in-frame clones, with some not included. The sample holds around 150,000 clones, roughly 89% seen once. The source material was peripheral blood, sampled on day 0 of AZD1222 vaccination. V usage is TRBV12-3 or TRBV12-4 and J usage is TRBJ1-1; D gene ambiguous. The TCR sequence derives from an adult in good health. CDR3 protein: CASSLRGNTEAFF. CDR3 bases: TGTGCCAGCAGTTTACGGGGAAACACTGAAGCTTTCTTT.